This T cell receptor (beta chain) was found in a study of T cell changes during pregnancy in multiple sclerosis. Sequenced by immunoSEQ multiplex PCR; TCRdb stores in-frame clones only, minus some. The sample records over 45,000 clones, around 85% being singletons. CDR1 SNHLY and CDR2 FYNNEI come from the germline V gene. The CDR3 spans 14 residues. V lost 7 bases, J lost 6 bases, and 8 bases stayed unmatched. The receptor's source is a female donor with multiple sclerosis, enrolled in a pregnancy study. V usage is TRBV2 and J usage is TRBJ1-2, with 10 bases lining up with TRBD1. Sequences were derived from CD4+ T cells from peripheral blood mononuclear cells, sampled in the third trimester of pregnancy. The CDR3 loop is CASIPGQGVDGYTF. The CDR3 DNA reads TGTGCCAGCATACCCGGACAGGGGGTAGATGGCTACACCTTC.